A selection of T cell receptor beta chains follows, all from one sample in a study of memory CD4+ T cells and cytomegalovirus serostatus. Some clones are missing from TCRdb's copy, which holds only in-frame ones; the method was immunoSEQ multiplex PCR. Among 35,000 to 40,000 clones, 70% to 80% were seen once, and the ten largest hold approximately 5.7%. The material sequenced was memory CD4+ T cells from blood. These receptors all come from an adult in good health and CMV-seropositive. The CDR3 runs from the conserved cysteine through the conserved F or W. The D gene is left open where the match is weak. Only some rows state a clone size, as once, few, many or a class for expanded clones.

TRBD2 | TRBJ2-6 | NA | TRBV7-9 | CASSLPSGAGGANVLTF | TGTGCCAGCAGCTTACCTAGCGGGGCCGGTGGGGCCAACGTCCTGACTTTC
TRBD1 | TRBJ1-2 | NA | TRBV29-1 | CSTGANYGYTF | TGCAGCACAGGGGCTAACTATGGCTACACCTTC
TRBD1 | TRBJ2-7 | NA | TRBV7-2 | CASSFLQGEYEQYF | TGTGCCAGCAGCTTTCTTCAGGGGGAGTACGAGCAGTACTTC
NA | TRBJ2-3 | NA | TRBV7-3 | CASSLGGRGTDTQYF | TGTGCCAGCAGCCTCGGGGGTAGAGGCACAGATACGCAGTATTTT
NA | TRBJ1-3 | NA | TRBV2 | CASSEGQRGNTIYF | TGTGCCAGCAGTGAAGGACAGCGCGGAAACACCATATATTTT
NA | TRBJ2-1 | NA | TRBV2 | CASSGPYGASRNEQFF | TGTGCCAGCAGTGGTCCCTACGGGGCCAGCCGGAATGAGCAGTTCTTC
NA | TRBJ2-2 | NA | TRBV4-3 | CASSHKLGLSATGELFF | TGCGCCAGCAGCCATAAGCTAGGTCTCTCGGCCACCGGGGAGCTGTTTTTT
TRBD1 | TRBJ2-2 | NA | TRBV5-1 | CASSSGQGDTGELFF | TGCGCCAGCAGCTCGGGACAGGGGGACACCGGGGAGCTGTTTTTT
NA | TRBJ1-6 | few | TRBV2 | CASRTESSPLHF | TGTGCCAGCAGGACAGAAAGTTCACCCCTCCACTTT
TRBD2 | TRBJ2-2 | medium-sized | TRBV4-2 | CASSEALTSGTGELFF | TGTGCCAGCAGCGAAGCCCTAACTAGCGGCACCGGGGAGCTGTTTTTT
NA | TRBJ1-2 | NA | TRBV7-9 | CASSFPTGPKRGYTF | TGTGCCAGCAGCTTTCCGACAGGCCCCAAACGAGGCTACACCTTC
TRBD2 | TRBJ2-1 | NA | TRBV11-2 | CASSLISGGAFRNEQFF | TGTGCCAGCAGCCTAATTAGCGGGGGGGCCTTCCGCAATGAGCAGTTCTTC
TRBD2 | TRBJ2-3 | NA | TRBV4-2 | CASSQDGTSGRDTQYF | TGTGCCAGCAGCCAAGATGGGACTAGCGGGAGAGATACGCAGTATTTT
NA | TRBJ2-7 | NA | TRBV29-1 | CSVEVLAQGEQYF | TGCAGCGTTGAAGTTCTAGCCCAGGGGGAGCAGTACTTC
TRBD2 | TRBJ2-2 | NA | TRBV5-1 | CASSLGWTSLAGELFF | TGCGCCAGCAGCTTGGGGTGGACTAGCCTCGCCGGGGAGCTGTTTTTT
NA | TRBJ1-1 | NA | TRBV28 | CASLFTSGQNTEAFF | TGTGCCAGCCTCTTTACTTCGGGACAGAACACTGAAGCTTTCTTT
NA | TRBJ1-1 | NA | TRBV2 | CASSAIGRMNTEAFF | TGTGCCAGCAGTGCTATCGGGCGGATGAACACTGAAGCTTTCTTT
NA | TRBJ1-1 | NA | TRBV29-1 | CSALKGSRNTEAFF | TGCAGCGCTCTAAAAGGCAGTAGAAACACTGAAGCTTTCTTT
NA | TRBJ2-1 | NA | TRBV5-1 | CASSSQGNEQFF | TGCGCCAGCAGCAGCCAGGGTAATGAGCAGTTCTTC
NA | TRBJ2-3 | NA | TRBV7-2 | CASSLAPLSTDTQYF | TGTGCCAGCAGCTTAGCCCCCTTATCCACAGATACGCAGTATTTT
NA | TRBJ1-1 | NA | TRBV4-3 | CASSPELDRFNTEAFF | TGCGCCAGCAGCCCAGAACTCGACAGATTTAACACTGAAGCTTTCTTT
NA | TRBJ1-1 | NA | TRBV15 | CATSYTENTEAFF | TGTGCCACCAGTTATACAGAGAACACTGAAGCTTTCTTT
TRBD1 | TRBJ2-6 | NA | TRBV2 | CASRNLLTGVGANVLTF | TGTGCCAGCAGGAACCTCTTGACAGGGGTCGGGGCCAACGTCCTGACTTTC
TRBD1 | TRBJ1-1 | few | TRBV19 | CAWTGGTEAFF | TGTGCCTGGACAGGGGGCACTGAAGCTTTCTTT
NA | TRBJ1-2 | NA | TRBV18 | CASSPEGRVGYTF | TGTGCCAGCTCACCTGAAGGGCGAGTCGGCTACACCTTC
NA | TRBJ2-7 | NA | TRBV2 | CASSPEGSNYEQYF | TGTGCCAGCAGTCCGGAAGGGTCTAACTACGAGCAGTACTTC
NA | TRBJ2-1 | few | TRBV18 | CASSPTIGLSYNEQFF | TGTGCCAGCTCACCAACTATTGGGCTCTCCTACAATGAGCAGTTCTTC
TRBD2 | TRBJ2-4 | NA | TRBV7-2 | CASSGLGPNIQYF | TGTGCCAGCAGCGGACTAGGGCCAAACATTCAGTACTTC
NA | TRBJ1-2 | NA | TRBV5-1 | CASSLDSVYGYTF | TGCGCCAGCAGCTTGGATTCGGTTTATGGCTACACCTTC
NA | TRBJ2-1 | NA | TRBV28 | CASSPFGGSSYNEQFF | TGTGCCAGCAGCCCCTTCGGGGGAAGCTCCTACAATGAGCAGTTCTTC
NA | TRBJ1-4 | NA | TRBV4-1 | CASSQQLRLGEKLFF | TGCGCCAGCAGCCAACAGCTTAGGCTCGGTGAAAAACTGTTTTTT
TRBD2 | TRBJ2-1 | NA | TRBV29-1 | CSAGLAGVGNEQFF | TGCAGCGCCGGACTAGCGGGAGTGGGGAATGAGCAGTTCTTC
TRBD1 | TRBJ1-5 | NA | TRBV28 | CASRTTGGANQPQHF | TGTGCCAGCAGGACAACAGGGGGCGCGAATCAGCCCCAGCATTTT
TRBD2 | TRBJ2-7 | NA | TRBV7-2 | CASSPSGLAAYEQYF | TGTGCCAGCAGCCCCTCCGGACTAGCGGCCTACGAGCAGTACTTC
NA | TRBJ2-7 | NA | TRBV7-2 | CASSLGGDYEQYF | TGTGCCAGCAGCTTAGGGGGGGACTACGAGCAGTACTTC
NA | TRBJ2-7 | few | TRBV2 | CASSDVGMYEQYF | TGTGCCAGCAGTGATGTGGGGATGTACGAGCAGTACTTC
NA | TRBJ1-2 | once | TRBV20-1 | CSAKGNYGYTF | TGCAGTGCAAAGGGGAACTATGGCTACACCTTC
NA | TRBJ1-2 | NA | TRBV4-3 | CASSPNTQEIRYGYTF | TGCGCCAGCAGCCCGAATACACAGGAGATCCGGTATGGCTACACCTTC
TRBD1 | TRBJ2-7 | NA | TRBV5-1 | CASSLKTGGSYYEQYF | TGCGCCAGCAGCTTAAAGACAGGGGGGAGTTACTACGAGCAGTACTTC
TRBD2 | TRBJ2-1 | NA | TRBV9 | CASSVDVRTSAGNEQFF | TGTGCCAGCAGCGTAGACGTCCGCACTAGCGCTGGGAATGAGCAGTTCTTC
NA | TRBJ2-3 | NA | TRBV7-2 | CASSLYSGGGNTDTQYF | TGTGCCAGCAGCTTATACTCCGGTGGCGGGAACACAGATACGCAGTATTTT